Below, one T cell receptor beta chain is given with its context. What it binds is unknown. Its ends do not fully match the called genes, so a read error is possible. This sample was taken from a study of cytomegalovirus exposure and HLA in healthy donors. 60 Vbeta and 13 Jbeta primers were used in PCR. Method: immunoSEQ multiplex PCR; TCRdb's copy keeps in-frame clones and lacks some. The repertoire holds approximately 150,000 clones, with roughly 79% as singletons. Whole-study findings and limits: A later analysis showed HLA-associated TCR beta chains outstripping equally common others in clonal expansion.

In germline, CDR1 is SEHNR, CDR2 FQNEAQ (reference sequence). The CDR3 extends over 13 amino acids. Sequenced sample: PBMCs. The J gene is TRBJ1-2, the V gene TRBV7-9; no reliable D call. The TCR originated in a woman in her 40s in good health and CMV-seropositive. The CDR3, as DNA: TGTTCCAGCAGCTTCACTAGCAGTGCTGGCTACACCTTC. Its translation: CSSSFTSSAGYTF.